The source of this TCR beta chain is a study of beta chain features in type 1 diabetes. Study context: Patient and healthy donor groups were alike in age, gender and cell yields.

For this clone: What it binds is unknown.

The CDR3 spans 16 residues. The trim removed 1 base at V and 0 bases at J, leaving 2 bases unmatched. CDR1 and CDR2 (germline): SGHTA, FQGNSA. Study-wide results and caveats: A moderate, significant TCRB CDR3 shortening appeared in type 1 diabetes across four CD4+ subsets.

The authors reverse transcribed all of the isolated RNA, so sequencing captured expressed TCRB transcripts. Data came from immunoSEQ multiplex PCR; TCRdb stores just in-frame clones and leaves some out. The data show roughly 230,000 clones, 11% seen once. This chain joins TRBV7-2 and TRBJ2-2; TRBD2 matches at 7 bases. This sequence was found in a man aged 25 to 40 with type 1 diabetes. The sequenced sample consisted of naive CD4+ T cells from blood. CDR3 sequence (DNA): TGTGCCAGCAGCTTAGTCGCGGGGGCGAACACCGGGGAGCTGTTTTTT. Amino acids: CASSLVAGANTGELFF.